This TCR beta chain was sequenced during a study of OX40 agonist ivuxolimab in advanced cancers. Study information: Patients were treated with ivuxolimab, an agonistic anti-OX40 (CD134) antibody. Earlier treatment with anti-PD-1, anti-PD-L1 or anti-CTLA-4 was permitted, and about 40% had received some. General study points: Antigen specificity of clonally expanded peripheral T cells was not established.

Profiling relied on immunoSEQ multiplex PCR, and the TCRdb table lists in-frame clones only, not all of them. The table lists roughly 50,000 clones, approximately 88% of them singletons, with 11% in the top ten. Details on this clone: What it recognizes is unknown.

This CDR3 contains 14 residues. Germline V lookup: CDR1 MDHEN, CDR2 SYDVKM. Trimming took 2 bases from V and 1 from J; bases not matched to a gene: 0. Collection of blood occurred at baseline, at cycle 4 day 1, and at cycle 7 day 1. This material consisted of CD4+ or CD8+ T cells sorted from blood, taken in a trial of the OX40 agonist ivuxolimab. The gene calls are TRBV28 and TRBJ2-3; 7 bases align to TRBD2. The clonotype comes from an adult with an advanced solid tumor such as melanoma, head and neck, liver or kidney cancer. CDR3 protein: CASSLAGGTDTQYF. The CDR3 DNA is TGTGCCAGCAGTTTAGCGGGGGGCACAGATACGCAGTATTTT.